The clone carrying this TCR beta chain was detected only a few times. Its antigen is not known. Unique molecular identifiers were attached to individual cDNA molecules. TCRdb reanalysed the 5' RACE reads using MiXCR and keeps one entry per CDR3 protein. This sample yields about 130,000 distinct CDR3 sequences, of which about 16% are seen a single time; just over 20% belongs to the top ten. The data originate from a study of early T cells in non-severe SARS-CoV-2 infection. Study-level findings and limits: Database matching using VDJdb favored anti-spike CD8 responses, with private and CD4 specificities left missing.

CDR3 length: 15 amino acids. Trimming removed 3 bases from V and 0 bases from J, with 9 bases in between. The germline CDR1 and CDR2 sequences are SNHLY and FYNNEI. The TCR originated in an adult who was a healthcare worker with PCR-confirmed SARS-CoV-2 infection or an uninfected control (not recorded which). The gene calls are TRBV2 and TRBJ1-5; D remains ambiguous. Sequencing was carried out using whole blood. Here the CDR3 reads CASSEGQYSNQPQHF. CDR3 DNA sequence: TGTGCCAGCAGTGAGGGCCAGTATAGCAATCAGCCCCAGCATTTT.